Shown below are 23 T cell receptor beta chains from a single sample sequenced in a study of PD-1 blockade in mismatch repair-deficient tumors. Clones were read by immunoSEQ multiplex PCR, and TCRdb kept only the in-frame ones, dropping some. The sample has approximately 37,000 clones; about 88% are singletons. The sequenced sample was peripheral blood, obtained around 75 weeks after starting pembrolizumab. The receptors here all came from an adult with mismatch repair-deficient cancer.

The CDR3 sequence: CASSLSSVTGNQPQHF. CDR3 in DNA: TGTGCCAGCAGTTTATCCTCAGTTACGGGCAATCAGCCCCAGCATTTT. This chain connects TRBV27 to TRBJ1-5, with D hard to call. Germline V lookup: CDR1 MNHEY, CDR2 SMNVEV (reference sequence). Trimming shortened V by 0 bases and J by 2 bases, and 11 bases separated the two germline ends. The CDR3 spans 16 residues.

The J gene is TRBJ2-1, the V gene TRBV19; 9 positions match TRBD1. The CDR3 consists of 17 residues. The germline V gene has CDR1 LNHDA and CDR2 SQIVND (reference sequence). Unmatched junction bases numbered 12, after V lost 1 base and J lost 8 bases. The CDR3: CASSIGDTGGMRDEQFF. CDR3 bases: TGTGCCAGTAGTATAGGAGATACAGGGGGCATGAGGGATGAGCAGTTCTTC.

The genes are TRBV6-1 and TRBJ2-7, with a weak D call TRBD1 (5 bases). The CDR3 runs 14 residues. V shed 4 bases and J shed 6 bases, with 16 bases lying between them. Germline V gives CDR1 MNHNS, CDR2 SASEGT. This CDR3 is CASSGRQLLFEQYF. DNA for the CDR3: TGTGCCAGCAGTGGGAGACAGCTGTTATTCGAGCAGTACTTC.

This sequence joins TRBV7-3 and TRBJ2-1, with a possible D match to TRBD2 (5 bases). Trimming pared 3 bases from V and 10 bases from J, leaving 16 bases between. Germline V lookup: CDR1 SGHTA, CDR2 FQGTGA. CDR3 length: 14 amino acids. In DNA, the CDR3 is TGTGCCAGCAGCTTTAACCGGGGAACTGGCGAGCAGTTCTTC. Protein product: CASSFNRGTGEQFF. Together with reference TRBV7-3 and TRBJ2-1, the CDR3 gives the full variable domain: GAGVSQTPSNKVTEKGKYVELRCDPISGHTALYWYRQSLGQGPEFLIYFQGTGAADDSGLPNDRFFAVRPEGSVSTLKIQRTERGDSAVYLCASSFNRGTGEQFFGPGTRLTVL.

The chain carries TRBV21-1 and TRBJ1-4. TRBV21-1 is deemed a pseudogene. The CDR3 length is 16 residues. In DNA form, the CDR3 reads TGTGCCAGCATCCCTGGGACTCCCGTAACTAATGAAAAACTGTTTTTT. Its protein is CASIPGTPVTNEKLFF.

V gene TRBV4-1 combines with J gene TRBJ1-1; D gene unclear. V lost 0 bases and J lost 1, with 9 bases in between. The CDR3 loop spans 15 amino acids. Germline CDR1 reads MGHRA; CDR2 reads YSYEKL. In DNA form, the CDR3 reads TGCGCCAGCAGCCAAGATCCGGCGGGGAACACTGAAGCTTTCTTT. Residues: CASSQDPAGNTEAFF.

The rearrangement links TRBV5-5 to TRBJ1-2, with no clear D. This CDR3 comprises 14 residues. V gave up 0 bases and J gave up 0 bases, with 6 bases separating them. Germline V gene data show CDR1 as SGHKS and CDR2 as YYEKEE (reference sequence). The CDR3 DNA is TGTGCCAGCAGCTTGGGGGGTACTAACTATGGCTACACCTTC. Translated, it gives CASSLGGTNYGYTF.

This rearrangement joins TRBV10-3 to TRBJ2-3; 7 nucleotides align to TRBD2. The V and J ends lost 11 bases and 0 bases, in that order; junction bases with no gene match: 8. Germline V CDR1 and CDR2: ENHRY, SYGVKD. The length of the CDR3 is 14 residues. DNA of the CDR3: TGTGCCTACTCTTGGGACTATAGCACAGATACGCAGTATTTT. Translating it yields CAYSWDYSTDTQYF.

The rearrangement links TRBV27 to TRBJ1-1; tentatively, D is TRBD1 (5 bases). The CDR3 has 14 amino acids. V lost 4 bases and J 1 base, leaving 10 bases between the germline ends. The germline V gene encodes CDR1 MNHEY and CDR2 SMNVEV (reference sequence). In DNA form, the CDR3 reads TGTGCCAGCAGTTGGAGGGGAGCGAACACTGAAGCTTTCTTT. Amino acids: CASSWRGANTEAFF.

This clone has more than one count but fewer than ten. The rearrangement joins TRBV5-8 to TRBJ1-1, with D hard to call. Germline CDR1 reads SGHTS; CDR2 reads YDEGEE. V was trimmed by 1 base and J by 5 bases, leaving 15 bases between them. The CDR3 runs to 15 residues. CDR3 coding DNA: TGTGCCAGCAGCTTGCAGCCGACCCCGGGGACTGAAGCTTTCTTT. It yields the protein CASSLQPTPGTEAFF.

This rearrangement joins TRBV9 to TRBJ1-1; 7 bases agree with TRBD1. The CDR3 loop spans 14 amino acids. The trim removed 0 bases at V and 6 bases at J, leaving 5 bases unmatched. Germline V gives CDR1 SGDLS, CDR2 YYNGEE. The CDR3 nucleotides read TGTGCCAGCAGCGTAGGAACAGGGGCACCTGAAGCTTTCTTT. It encodes CASSVGTGAPEAFF.

V and J are TRBV5-1 and TRBJ2-1; no firm D call. Germline V CDR1 and CDR2: SGHRS, YFSETQ. Trimming left V 3 bases short and J 5 bases short, with 15 bases between. The CDR3 consists of 15 residues. DNA for the CDR3: TGCGCCAGCAGCTCGGCACCGGGCCCGAACAATGAGCAGTTCTTC. Translating gives CASSSAPGPNNEQFF.

The V call is TRBV7-9, the J call TRBJ2-7; 7 positions agree with TRBD2. The J segment lost 5 bases and the V segment lost 5 bases, leaving 12 bases of the junction unmatched. The germline CDR1 and CDR2 sequences are SEHNR and FQNEAQ (reference sequence). This CDR3 contains 15 residues. CDR3 amino acids: CASSHYGAGADEQYF. DNA for the CDR3: TGTGCCAGCAGCCACTACGGGGCGGGAGCGGACGAGCAGTACTTC.

J is TRBJ2-7 and V is TRBV7-9; 9 bases are shared with TRBD1. Trimming removed 2 bases from V and 0 bases from J; junction bases left unmatched: 5. The length of the CDR3 is 16 residues. The germline V gene has CDR1 SEHNR and CDR2 FQNEAQ (reference sequence). The CDR3 protein is CASSLILTGGSYEQYF. As DNA, the CDR3 is TGTGCCAGCAGCTTAATTCTGACAGGGGGCTCCTACGAGCAGTACTTC.

The chain employs TRBV19 and TRBJ2-5, with 14 bases that match TRBD2. Germline V lookup: CDR1 LNHDA, CDR2 SQIVND (reference sequence). The CDR3 contains 17 residues. V shed 1 base and J 5 bases; nucleotides not matched to a gene: 6. CDR3 nucleotides: TGTGCCAGTAGTATAGGGGGACTAGCGGGAGCCGGTGAGACCCAGTACTTC. Translated, it gives CASSIGGLAGAGETQYF.

The chain is built from TRBV12-5 and TRBJ2-1, with D hard to call. CDR1 and CDR2 from the germline V gene are LGHNT and FRNRAP. The CDR3 has 14 residues. V was trimmed by 2 bases and J by 5 bases, leaving 10 bases between them. The CDR3 here is CASGLTRVHNEQFF. The CDR3 DNA is TGTGCTAGTGGTTTGACCCGGGTCCACAATGAGCAGTTCTTC.

The V call is TRBV4-3, the J call TRBJ1-4; D possibly corresponds to TRBD1 (6 bases). Germline V CDR1 and CDR2: LGHNA, YSLEER. CDR3 length: 16 residues. The ends were cut back, 3 bases at V and 1 base at J, with 12 bases in the middle. DNA of the CDR3: TGCGCCAGCAGCCAGGAACAGGGTGAAACTAATGAAAAACTGTTTTTT. Translated, it gives CASSQEQGETNEKLFF.

This chain connects TRBV9 to TRBJ1-4; the match to TRBD1 covers 9 bases. Germline V CDR1 and CDR2: SGDLS, YYNGEE. The CDR3 contains 15 residues. With 4 bases clipped from V and 7 bases from J, the junction kept 8 bases outside the gene matches. The chain's CDR3 is CASSSTGGEGEKLFF. CDR3 nucleotides: TGTGCCAGCAGCTCAACAGGGGGCGAGGGTGAAAAACTGTTTTTT. The complete variable domain, with remaining parts taken from reference TRBV9 and TRBJ1-4, reads DSGVTQTPKHLITATGQRVTLRCSPRSGDLSVYWYQQSLDQGLQFLIQYYNGEERAKGNILERFSAQQFPDLHSELNLSSLELGDSALYFCASSSTGGEGEKLFFGSGTQLSVL.

The chain recombines TRBV4-1 with TRBJ1-1; D not resolved. The ends were cut back, 3 bases at V and 1 base at J, with 6 bases in the middle. CDR1 MGHRA and CDR2 YSYEKL come from the germline V gene. CDR3 size: 13 residues. The CDR3 nucleotides are TGCGCCAGCAGCCAGAGAAGGAACACTGAAGCTTTCTTT. This translates into CASSQRRNTEAFF.

The genes are TRBV6-1 and TRBJ2-3; 7 nucleotides agree with TRBD1. The CDR3 sequence is 15 residues long. Trimming cost V 6 bases and J 4 bases; bases outside gene matches: 10. Germline loops: CDR1 MNHNS, CDR2 SASEGT. CDR3 coding DNA: TGTGCCAGCAGGCGAGACAGGGTTTGGCCAGATACGCAGTATTTT. Its protein product is CASRRDRVWPDTQYF.

The chain links TRBV5-4 to TRBJ2-1, with D unresolved. Deletions cut 2 bases from V and 6 bases from J, with 12 bases between. The CDR3 runs 14 residues. In germline, CDR1 is SGHNT, CDR2 YYREEE (reference sequence). CDR3 in DNA: TGTGCCAGCAGCTTTAACCACAAGGTCAATGAGCAGTTCTTC. Its translation is CASSFNHKVNEQFF. Full variable domain (missing parts from reference TRBV5-4 and TRBJ2-1): ETGVTQSPTHLIKTRGQQVTLRCSSQSGHNTVSWYQQALGQGPQFIFQYYREEENGRGNFPPRFSGLQFPNYSSELNVNALELDDSALYLCASSFNHKVNEQFFGPGTRLTVL.

The chain couples TRBV19 to TRBJ2-3; the D call may be TRBD1 or TRBD2 (6 bases each). Germline V gene sequence: CDR1 LNHDA, CDR2 SQIVND (reference sequence). V lost 5 bases to trimming and J lost 6 bases, with 12 bases between them. This CDR3 is built from 13 residues. CDR3 sequence (DNA): TGTGCCAGTAGTTGGGGGGCAACCGATACGCAGTATTTT. The encoded protein is CASSWGATDTQYF.

DNA of the CDR3: TGTGCCAGCAGTGGATACAGGGCGGGCACCGGGGAGCTGTTTTTT. It codes for CASSGYRAGTGELFF. The chain is built from TRBV6-1 and TRBJ2-2, with D possibly matching TRBD1 (6 bases). From germline, CDR1 is MNHNS and CDR2 SASEGT. The CDR3 sequence is 15 residues long. V was trimmed by 4 bases and J by 4 bases, leaving 13 bases between them.